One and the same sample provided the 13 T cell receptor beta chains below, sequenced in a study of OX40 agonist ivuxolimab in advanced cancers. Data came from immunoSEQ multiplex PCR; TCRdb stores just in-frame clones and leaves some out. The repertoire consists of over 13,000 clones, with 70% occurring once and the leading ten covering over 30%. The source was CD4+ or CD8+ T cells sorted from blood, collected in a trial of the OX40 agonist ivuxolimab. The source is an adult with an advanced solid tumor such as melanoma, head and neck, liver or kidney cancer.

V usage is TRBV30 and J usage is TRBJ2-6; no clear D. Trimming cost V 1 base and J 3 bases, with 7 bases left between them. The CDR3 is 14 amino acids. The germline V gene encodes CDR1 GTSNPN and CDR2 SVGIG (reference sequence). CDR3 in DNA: TGTGCCTGGAGTGAAGGCATTGGGGCCAACGTCCTGACTTTC. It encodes CAWSEGIGANVLTF. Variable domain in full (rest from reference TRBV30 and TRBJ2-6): SQTIHQWPATLVQPVGSPLSLECTVEGTSNPNLYWYRQAAGRGLQLLFYSVGIGQISSEVPQNLSASRPQDRQFILSSKKLLLSDSGFYLCAWSEGIGANVLTFGAGSRLTVL.

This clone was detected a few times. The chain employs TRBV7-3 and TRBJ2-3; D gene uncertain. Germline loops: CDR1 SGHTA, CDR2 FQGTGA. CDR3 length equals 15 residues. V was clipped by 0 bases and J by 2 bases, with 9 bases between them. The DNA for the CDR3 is TGTGCCAGCAGCTTAACGCTGACATCCACAGATACGCAGTATTTT. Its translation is CASSLTLTSTDTQYF.

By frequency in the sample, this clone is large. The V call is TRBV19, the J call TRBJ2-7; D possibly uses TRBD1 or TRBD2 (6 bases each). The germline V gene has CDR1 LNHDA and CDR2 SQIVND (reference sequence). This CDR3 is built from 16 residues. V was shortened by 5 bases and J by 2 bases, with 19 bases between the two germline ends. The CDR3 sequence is CASSFEGGSATYEQYF. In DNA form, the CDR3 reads TGTGCCAGTAGTTTCGAGGGGGGTTCGGCAACCTACGAGCAGTACTTC.

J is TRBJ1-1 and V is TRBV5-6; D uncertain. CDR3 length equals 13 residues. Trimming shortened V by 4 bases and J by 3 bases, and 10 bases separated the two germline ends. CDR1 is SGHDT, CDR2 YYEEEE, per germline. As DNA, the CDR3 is TGTGCCAGCAGCCCGATCGAGGACACTGAAGCTTTCTTT. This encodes CASSPIEDTEAFF.

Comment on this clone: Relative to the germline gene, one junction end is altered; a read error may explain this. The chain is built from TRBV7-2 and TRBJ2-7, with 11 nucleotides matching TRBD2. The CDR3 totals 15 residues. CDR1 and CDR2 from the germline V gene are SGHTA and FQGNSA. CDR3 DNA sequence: TGTGTCAGCAGCCGAGAGGGACTAGCGGCCTACGAGCAGTACTTC. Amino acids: CVSSREGLAAYEQYF.

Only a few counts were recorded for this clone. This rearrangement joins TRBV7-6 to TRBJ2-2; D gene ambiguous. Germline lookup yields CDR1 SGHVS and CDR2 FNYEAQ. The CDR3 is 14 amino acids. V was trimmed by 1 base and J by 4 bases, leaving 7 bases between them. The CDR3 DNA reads TGTGCCAGCAGCTTAGTTCATACCACCGGGGAGCTGTTTTTT. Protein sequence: CASSLVHTTGELFF. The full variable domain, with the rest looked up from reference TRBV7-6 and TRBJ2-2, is GAGVSQSPRYKVTKRGQDVALRCDPISGHVSLYWYRQALGQGPEFLTYFNYEAQQDKSGLPNDRFSAERPEGSISTLTIQRTEQRDSAMYRCASSLVHTTGELFFGEGSRLTVL.

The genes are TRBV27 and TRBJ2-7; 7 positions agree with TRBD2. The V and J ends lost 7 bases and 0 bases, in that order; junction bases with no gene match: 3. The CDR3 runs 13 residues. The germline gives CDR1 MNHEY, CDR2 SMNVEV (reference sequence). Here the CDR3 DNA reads TGTGCCAGCATGGCGGGAGCCTCCTACGAGCAGTACTTC. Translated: CASMAGASYEQYF.

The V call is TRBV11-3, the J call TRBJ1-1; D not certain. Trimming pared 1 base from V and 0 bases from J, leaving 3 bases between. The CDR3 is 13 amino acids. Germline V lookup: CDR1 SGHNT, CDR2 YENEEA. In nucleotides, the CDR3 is TGTGCCAGCAGCTTAGCCCTGAACACTGAAGCTTTCTTT. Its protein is CASSLALNTEAFF.

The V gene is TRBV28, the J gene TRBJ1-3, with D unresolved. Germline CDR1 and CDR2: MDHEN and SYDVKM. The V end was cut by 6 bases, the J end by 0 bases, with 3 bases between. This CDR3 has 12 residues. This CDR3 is CASRASGNTIYF. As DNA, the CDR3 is TGTGCCAGCAGAGCCTCTGGAAACACCATATATTTT.

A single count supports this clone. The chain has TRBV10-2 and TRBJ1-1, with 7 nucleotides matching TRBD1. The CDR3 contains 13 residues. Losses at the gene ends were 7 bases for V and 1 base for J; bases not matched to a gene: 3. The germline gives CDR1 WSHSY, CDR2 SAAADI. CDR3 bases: TGCGCCAGCACACACAGGGGGAACACTGAAGCTTTCTTT. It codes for CASTHRGNTEAFF.

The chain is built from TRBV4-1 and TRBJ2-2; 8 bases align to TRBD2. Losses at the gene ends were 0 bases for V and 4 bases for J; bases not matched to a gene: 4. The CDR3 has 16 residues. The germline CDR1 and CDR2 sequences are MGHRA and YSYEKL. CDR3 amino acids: CASSQEGLEITGELFF. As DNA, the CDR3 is TGCGCCAGCAGCCAAGAGGGACTAGAGATCACCGGGGAGCTGTTTTTT.

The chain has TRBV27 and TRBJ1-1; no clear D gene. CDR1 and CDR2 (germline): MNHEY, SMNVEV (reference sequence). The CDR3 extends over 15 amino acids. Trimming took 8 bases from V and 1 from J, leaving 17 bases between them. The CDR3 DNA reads TGTGCCAGCTCGACAACCCCAAGAGGGAACACTGAAGCTTTCTTT. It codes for CASSTTPRGNTEAFF.

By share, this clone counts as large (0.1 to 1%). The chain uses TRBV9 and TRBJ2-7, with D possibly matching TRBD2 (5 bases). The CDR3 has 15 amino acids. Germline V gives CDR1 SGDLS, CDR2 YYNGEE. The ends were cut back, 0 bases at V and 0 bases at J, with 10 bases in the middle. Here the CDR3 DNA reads TGTGCCAGCAGCGTAGCTCCCAGCGGCTCCTACGAGCAGTACTTC. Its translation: CASSVAPSGSYEQYF.